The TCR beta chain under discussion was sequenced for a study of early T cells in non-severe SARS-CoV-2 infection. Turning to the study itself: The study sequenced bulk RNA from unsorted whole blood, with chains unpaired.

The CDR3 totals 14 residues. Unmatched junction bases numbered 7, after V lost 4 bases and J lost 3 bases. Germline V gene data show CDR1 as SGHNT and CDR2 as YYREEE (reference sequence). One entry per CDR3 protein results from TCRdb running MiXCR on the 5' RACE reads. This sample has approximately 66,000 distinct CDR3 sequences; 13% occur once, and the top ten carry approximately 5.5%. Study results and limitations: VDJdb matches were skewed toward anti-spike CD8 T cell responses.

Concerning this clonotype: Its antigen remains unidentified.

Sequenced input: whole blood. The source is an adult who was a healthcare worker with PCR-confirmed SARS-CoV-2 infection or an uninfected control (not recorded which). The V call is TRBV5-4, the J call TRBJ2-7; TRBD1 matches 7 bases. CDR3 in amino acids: CASSQERTGYEQYF. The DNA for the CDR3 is TGTGCCAGCAGCCAAGAGCGGACAGGCTACGAGCAGTACTTC.